This T cell receptor (beta chain) was obtained from a study of T-cell memory formation after mild COVID-19. Study results and limitations: The SARS-CoV-2 specificity of second-wave clones reaching peak at day 37 remained unverified.

5'RACE with constant-segment primers yielded barcoded, UMI-tagged TCR alpha and TCR beta cDNA libraries. Via MiXCR, TCRdb re-called the 5' RACE reads, giving one row per CDR3 protein. The sample lists just under 150,000 distinct CDR3 sequences, under 7% occurring once. This clonotype appeared many times. No antigen is known for it. Sequencing was performed on PBMCs or a T cell subset sorted from them (not recorded which). The receptor comes from an adult woman who had mild COVID-19 (a few samples of this study predate the infection). Cell type and time point are not known.

The CDR3 bases are TGCAGTGCCCAATCTCCCCGGGACAGGGGGCGTCATGGCTACACCTTC. The encoded protein is CSAQSPRDRGRHGYTF. The V gene is TRBV20-1, the J gene TRBJ1-2; 12 positions agree with TRBD1. Trimming cost V 6 bases and J 6 bases; bases outside gene matches: 14. The CDR3 contains 16 residues. Germline V lookup: CDR1 DFQATT, CDR2 SNEGSKA (reference sequence).